Listed below are T cell receptor beta chains from one sample, sequenced in a study of blood T cell repertoires in COVID-19. TCRdb's table, derived via immunoSEQ multiplex PCR, lists solely in-frame clones and lacks some. The sample consists of approximately 150,000 clones, approximately 88% of them appearing once. The sequencing sample was made of peripheral blood. These receptors originate from a woman aged 45-59 years with acute or convalescent COVID-19. Each CDR3 is given with its conserved first and last residue. D genes are given only for firm matches. Only some rows state a clone size, as once, few, many or a class for expanded clones.

J,V,D,size,CDR3,DNA
TRBJ2-1,TRBV5-4,TRBD2,NA,CASSVSGMNEQFF,TGTGCCAGCAGCGTTAGCGGGATGAATGAGCAGTTCTTC
TRBJ1-2,TRBV6-1,NA,once,CASSEGGPLNYGYTF,TGTGCCAGCAGTGAAGGAGGGCCGCTTAACTATGGCTACACCTTC
TRBJ1-4,TRBV6-2/TRBV6-3,NA,once,CASSSRAGLLPKKLFF,TGTGCCAGCAGTTCCCGGGCAGGACTTCTACCAAAGAAACTGTTTTTT
TRBJ1-5,TRBV6-7,NA,NA,CASSLVPGNCNQPQHF,TGTGCCAGCAGTCTTGTACCGGGTAATTGCAATCAGCCCCAGCATTTT
TRBJ1-5,TRBV2,TRBD1,NA,CASTGTGSHQPQHF,TGTGCCAGCACCGGGACAGGGAGCCATCAGCCCCAGCATTTT
TRBJ1-1,TRBV18,NA,once,CASSSSRGETEAFF,TGTGCCAGCTCCTCCTCCAGGGGTGAGACTGAAGCTTTCTTT
TRBJ1-2,TRBV5-1,NA,NA,CASSLEAAYGYTF,TGCGCCAGCAGCTTGGAGGCGGCGTATGGCTACACCTTC
TRBJ1-6,TRBV9,NA,NA,CASSSGLTNSPLHF,TGTGCCAGCAGCTCCGGACTGACAAATTCACCCCTCCACTTT
TRBJ1-1,TRBV7-2,NA,NA,CASSGRGPNTEAFF,TGTGCCAGCAGTGGCAGGGGACCTAACACTGAAGCTTTCTTT
TRBJ1-1,TRBV11-2,TRBD1,once,CASSIRQGAEAFF,TGTGCCAGCAGCATCCGACAGGGCGCTGAAGCTTTCTTT
TRBJ2-2,TRBV4-2,TRBD1,NA,CASSQIQGSTGELFF,TGTGCCAGCAGCCAAATACAGGGGTCCACCGGGGAGCTGTTTTTT
TRBJ1-1,TRBV18,NA,NA,CASSTEILMNTEAFF,TGTGCCAGCTCAACGGAGATTTTAATGAACACTGAAGCTTTCTTT
TRBJ1-2,TRBV5-6,NA,NA,CASSSGLVYTF,TGTGCCAGCAGCTCGGGACTTGTGTACACCTTC
TRBJ2-7,TRBV27,TRBD1,NA,CASSVDRGTYEQYF,TGTGCCAGCAGTGTGGACAGGGGTACCTACGAGCAGTACTTC
TRBJ1-2,TRBV29-1,NA,NA,CSVGQGQIDGYTF,TGCAGCGTTGGTCAGGGCCAGATTGATGGCTACACCTTC
TRBJ2-1,TRBV6-2/TRBV6-3,NA,NA,CASSSLYNEQFF,TGTGCCAGCAGCTCCCTCTACAATGAGCAGTTCTTC
TRBJ1-1,TRBV29-1,NA,NA,CSVVRRESEAFF,TGCAGCGTTGTTCGGAGGGAGAGTGAAGCTTTCTTT
TRBJ2-7,TRBV7-8,NA,NA,CASSLVGGVEQYF,TGTGCCAGCAGCTTAGTCGGCGGTGTTGAGCAGTACTTC
TRBJ1-1,TRBV7-9,NA,NA,CASRRAQGLTEAFF,TGTGCCAGCAGGCGGGCCCAGGGGCTCACTGAAGCTTTCTTT
TRBJ2-5,TRBV19,TRBD1,NA,CATRDRVRETQYF,TGTGCCACCAGGGACAGGGTCAGGGAGACCCAGTACTTC
TRBJ1-2,TRBV16,NA,NA,CASSPGAQGPYGYTF,TGTGCCAGCAGCCCAGGTGCTCAGGGTCCGTATGGCTACACCTTC
TRBJ2-3,TRBV18,TRBD1,NA,CASSTGGKRSDTQYF,TGTGCCAGCTCGACAGGGGGCAAACGATCAGATACGCAGTATTTT
TRBJ2-5,TRBV30,NA,NA,CAWSVSGETQYF,TGTGCCTGGAGTGTATCGGGGGAGACCCAGTACTTC
TRBJ2-1,TRBV6-2/TRBV6-3,TRBD2,NA,CASSYSLSGGGWDEQFF,TGTGCCAGCAGTTACTCGCTAAGCGGGGGGGGCTGGGATGAGCAGTTCTTC
TRBJ2-3,TRBV27,TRBD2,NA,CASRLAGAGDTQYF,TGTGCCAGCAGATTAGCGGGGGCAGGAGATACGCAGTATTTT
TRBJ1-6,TRBV2,NA,NA,CASSVLLVALHF,TGTGCCAGCAGTGTTCTCTTAGTGGCCCTCCACTTT
TRBJ2-3,TRBV12-3/TRBV12-4,NA,NA,CASSLPSTDTQYF,TGTGCCAGCAGTTTACCTAGCACAGATACGCAGTATTTT
TRBJ2-7,TRBV3-1/TRBV3-2,TRBD2,NA,CASSPGTIEDEQYF,TGTGCCAGCAGCCCCGGGACTATTGAAGACGAGCAGTACTTC
TRBJ2-1,TRBV10-1,TRBD2,NA,CASSESAGRVYNEQFF,TGCGCCAGCAGTGAGTCGGCTGGGAGGGTCTACAATGAGCAGTTCTTC
TRBJ1-2,TRBV12-3/TRBV12-4,NA,NA,CASSSPGLSGYTF,TGTGCCAGCAGTTCGCCGGGACTTTCTGGCTACACCTTC
TRBJ2-3,TRBV5-1,NA,NA,CASSLWWSGDTQYF,TGCGCCAGCAGCTTGTGGTGGTCCGGGGATACGCAGTATTTT
TRBJ2-3,TRBV7-2,TRBD2,NA,CASSGRVTDTQYF,TGTGCCAGCAGCGGGAGGGTCACAGATACGCAGTATTTT
TRBJ2-3,TRBV18,NA,NA,CASSSNPTDTQYF,TGTGCCAGCTCCTCTAATCCGACAGATACGCAGTATTTT
TRBJ2-5,TRBV18,NA,NA,CASSPGLQETQYF,TGTGCCAGCTCTCCGGGACTCCAAGAGACCCAGTACTTC
TRBJ2-7,TRBV3-1/TRBV3-2,TRBD2,NA,CASSTLGRENEQYF,TGTGCCAGCAGCACCCTCGGGCGGGAGAACGAGCAGTACTTC
TRBJ2-4,TRBV5-3,NA,NA,CARSFEALAKNIQYF,TGTGCCAGAAGCTTCGAGGCCCTAGCCAAAAACATTCAGTACTTC
TRBJ2-7,TRBV6-5,TRBD2,once,CASRNLAGGSYEQYF,TGTGCCAGCAGAAATCTAGCGGGGGGTTCCTACGAGCAGTACTTC
TRBJ2-7,TRBV7-9,NA,NA,CASSPAEYSYEQYF,TGTGCCAGCAGCCCCGCGGAGTACTCCTACGAGCAGTACTTC
TRBJ1-2,TRBV7-9,NA,NA,CASSLLREPNYGYTF,TGTGCCAGCAGCTTATTGCGGGAACCGAACTATGGCTACACCTTC
TRBJ1-3,TRBV18,NA,NA,CASSTVSGNTIYF,TGTGCCAGCTCAACGGTCTCTGGAAACACCATATATTTT
TRBJ2-1,TRBV12-3/TRBV12-4,NA,NA,CATSGGLYNEQFF,TGTGCCACAAGCGGAGGCCTATACAATGAGCAGTTCTTC
TRBJ1-2,TRBV19,TRBD1,NA,CASSTDRGVNYGYTF,TGTGCCAGTAGTACGGACAGGGGCGTGAACTATGGCTACACCTTC
TRBJ2-1,TRBV4-2,TRBD2,once,CASSEIRKRGDYNEQFF,TGTGCCAGCAGCGAGATAAGAAAGCGGGGGGATTACAATGAGCAGTTCTTC
TRBJ2-7,TRBV10-2,NA,NA,CASSERQLFYEQYF,TGCGCCAGCAGTGAGAGACAGCTTTTTTACGAGCAGTACTTC
TRBJ2-2,TRBV10-3,NA,few,CAISELDGGELFF,TGTGCCATCAGTGAGTTAGATGGCGGGGAGCTGTTTTTT
TRBJ1-1,TRBV30,NA,NA,CAWSHGGGNTEAFF,TGTGCCTGGAGCCATGGGGGGGGGAACACTGAAGCTTTCTTT